This passage covers 11 T cell receptor beta chains from one sample sequenced in a study of T cell responses to AZD1222 COVID-19 vaccine. The protocol was immunoSEQ multiplex PCR, while the TCRdb copy is restricted to in-frame clones and leaves out a portion. The sample contains 86,000 or so clones, roughly 86% of which appear only once. Specimen: peripheral blood, collected 28 days after the second AZD1222 dose. These receptor sequences come from an adult who received the AZD1222 COVID-19 vaccine.

CDR3 protein: CASSADPRGLNTEAFF. The DNA for the CDR3 is TGTGCCAGTAGTGCCGACCCCCGAGGATTGAACACTGAAGCTTTCTTT. J is TRBJ1-1 and V is TRBV19; no clear D gene. CDR1 and CDR2 (germline): LNHDA, SQIVND (reference sequence). V was pared by 5 bases and J by 0 bases, with 16 bases between. CDR3 length equals 16 residues. The full variable domain, completed using reference TRBV19 and TRBJ1-1, is DGGITQSPKYLFRKEGQNVTLSCEQNLNHDAMYWYRQDPGQGLRLIYYSQIVNDFQKGDIAEGYSVSREKKESFPLTVTSAQKNPTAFYLCASSADPRGLNTEAFFGQGTRLTVV.

This clone was detected only once. The rearrangement uses TRBV5-6 and TRBJ1-1; 7 nucleotides match TRBD1. Looked up from germline, CDR1 is SGHDT and CDR2 is YYEEEE. This CDR3 is 15 amino acids long. V dropped 1 base and J dropped 5; count of bases not matched to a gene: 8. DNA for the CDR3: TGTGCCAGCAGCTTGAGGAGGGGGCAATGGACTGAAGCTTTCTTT. Translated: CASSLRRGQWTEAFF.

V gene TRBV27 combines with J gene TRBJ2-7; 7 positions agree with TRBD1. The germline V gene has CDR1 MNHEY and CDR2 SMNVEV (reference sequence). Trimming at V came to 4 bases and at J to 2 bases, leaving 11 bases not matched to a gene. The CDR3 spans 16 residues. In DNA form, the CDR3 reads TGTGCCAGCAGTTCACCTAGGGACAGCGGAACCTACGAGCAGTACTTC. This gives the protein CASSSPRDSGTYEQYF.

V usage is TRBV5-1 and J usage is TRBJ2-7; 7 positions match TRBD1. Germline CDR1 reads SGHRS; CDR2 reads YFSETQ. Trimming cost V 8 bases and J 4 bases; bases outside gene matches: 12. The CDR3 length is 14 residues. The CDR3, as DNA: TGCGCCAGTACCTCCGGGACAGTCCAATACGAGCAGTACTTC. Protein sequence: CASTSGTVQYEQYF.

The rearrangement links TRBV12-3 or TRBV12-4 to TRBJ1-1; the D is unclear. The length of the CDR3 is 12 residues. V was shortened by 1 base and J by 2 bases, with 2 bases between the two germline ends. CDR3 nucleotides: TGTGCCAGCAGTTTAGTAAACACTGAAGCTTTCTTT. The encoded protein is CASSLVNTEAFF.

The rearrangement joins TRBV5-4 to TRBJ2-3; D gene unclear. The V gene lost 0 bases and the J gene lost 2 bases, with 7 bases spanning the gap. Germline lookup yields CDR1 SGHNT and CDR2 YYREEE (reference sequence). The CDR3 has 14 residues. This chain's CDR3 is CASSLDGPTDTQYF. The CDR3 nucleotides read TGTGCCAGCAGCTTGGATGGACCCACAGATACGCAGTATTTT.

Only one count was recorded for this clone. The V call is TRBV7-9, the J call TRBJ2-2, with 15 bases identical to TRBD2. Per the germline V gene, CDR1 is SEHNR and CDR2 is FQNEAQ (reference sequence). With V trimmed by 4 bases and J by 4 bases, 4 bases remained unmatched. The CDR3 contains 17 residues. The CDR3 nucleotides read TGTGCCAGCAGCTCCGGACTAGCGGGAGGGCTCACCGGGGAGCTGTTTTTT. It encodes CASSSGLAGGLTGELFF. The full variable domain, completed using reference TRBV7-9 and TRBJ2-2, is DTGVSQNPRHKITKRGQNVTFRCDPISEHNRLYWYRQTLGQGPEFLTYFQNEAQLEKSRLLSDRFSAERPKGSFSTLEIQRTEQGDSAMYLCASSSGLAGGLTGELFFGEGSRLTVL.

V and J are TRBV4-2 and TRBJ2-7, with 11 bases lining up with TRBD2. CDR3 length: 15 amino acids. From germline, CDR1 is LGHNA and CDR2 YNFKEQ. V gave up 5 bases and J gave up 3 bases; unmatched junction bases: 6. The CDR3 sequence: CASSITGTSGYEQYF. In DNA form, the CDR3 reads TGTGCCAGCAGCATAACCGGGACTAGCGGCTACGAGCAGTACTTC.

The chain uses TRBV19 and TRBJ2-7; TRBD1 aligns across 9 bases. CDR3 length: 14 amino acids. The V gene end was trimmed by 4 bases and the J gene end by 5 bases; junction bases not matched to a gene: 6. The germline V gene encodes CDR1 LNHDA and CDR2 SQIVND (reference sequence). The CDR3 DNA sequence: TGTGCCAGTAGTACACTCGGGACAGGGAACGAGCAGTACTTC. Its translation is CASSTLGTGNEQYF. Together with reference TRBV19 and TRBJ2-7, the CDR3 gives the full variable domain: DGGITQSPKYLFRKEGQNVTLSCEQNLNHDAMYWYRQDPGQGLRLIYYSQIVNDFQKGDIAEGYSVSREKKESFPLTVTSAQKNPTAFYLCASSTLGTGNEQYFGPGTRLTVT.

The chain employs TRBV2 and TRBJ2-7, with 9 bases lining up with TRBD1. The J segment lost 2 bases and the V segment lost 4 bases, leaving 9 bases of the junction unmatched. The CDR3 extends over 16 amino acids. Germline-derived CDR1 and CDR2 are SNHLY and FYNNEI. Here the CDR3 reads CASSGTGATATYEQYF. CDR3 DNA: TGTGCCAGCAGTGGGACAGGGGCCACCGCGACCTACGAGCAGTACTTC.

The gene calls are TRBV14 and TRBJ1-5, with unresolved D. CDR1 is SGHDN, CDR2 FVKESK, per germline. The CDR3 runs 18 residues. V lost 4 bases and J 0 bases, leaving 19 bases between the germline ends. The chain's CDR3 is CASSLGAPREYSNQPQHF. The CDR3, as DNA: TGTGCCAGCAGCCTGGGAGCGCCACGAGAATATAGCAATCAGCCCCAGCATTTT.